This T cell receptor (beta chain) was found in a study of blood T cell repertoires in COVID-19. In the original processing: Researchers report that nucleated cell counts were estimated from reference gene primer amplification. TCRdb keeps only in-frame clones here, not all; method: immunoSEQ multiplex PCR. V and J calls and clone size come straight from that table; D and trimming were deduced from the DNA. The profile shows about 47,000 clones, less than 85% of them singletons. The V gene's germline CDR1 is DFQATT and CDR2 SNEGSKA (reference sequence). This CDR3 region has 11 residues. Trimming took off 3 bases at V and 2 bases at J, with 2 bases between the two ends.

The gene calls are TRBV20-1 and TRBJ2-1; D remains unclear. This sequence originates from a middle-aged man with acute or convalescent COVID-19. The material sequenced was peripheral blood. The CDR3 DNA reads as TGCAGTGCTAGCGCCTACAATGAGCAGTTCTTC. This encodes CSASAYNEQFF.